The TCR beta chain described here comes from a study of CD8+ T cells in alopecia areata. Study-wide context: Treated patients were dosed with oral tofacitinib, taking 5 to 10 mg twice daily.

Looked up from germline, CDR1 is SQVTM and CDR2 is ANQGSEA. The CDR3 runs 12 residues. Trimming removed 8 bases from V and 5 bases from J; junction bases left unmatched: 5. RNA was extracted and reverse transcribed into cDNA as the sequencing template. Clones were read by immunoSEQ multiplex PCR, and TCRdb kept only the in-frame ones, dropping some. The table lists 110,000 to 150,000 clones, roughly 64% of them singletons. The chain links TRBV29-1 to TRBJ1-5, with 8 nucleotides matching TRBD1. This TCR was recovered from a human donor with alopecia areata. This sample comprised CD4+ T cells sorted from blood, obtained at week 0. In nucleotides, the CDR3 is TGCAGCACCAACAGGGGGGATCAGCCCCAGCATTTT. It translates to CSTNRGDQPQHF.